The 2 T cell receptor beta chains listed next were all sequenced from one sample in a study of cytomegalovirus exposure and HLA in healthy donors. It was with 60 Vbeta and 13 Jbeta primers that the PCR ran. Here immunoSEQ multiplex PCR was the method, and the copy in TCRdb shows in-frame clones only, minus some. The sample contains about 120,000 clones, 60% to 70% of which appear only once. Sample: PBMCs. These receptors all stem from a middle-aged woman in good health and CMV-seropositive.

This chain connects TRBV7-2 to TRBJ1-5; possible D gene TRBD1, 5 bases. The CDR3 totals 16 residues. Trimming removed 5 bases at V and 4 bases at J, with 18 bases between. Germline loops: CDR1 SGHTA, CDR2 FQGNSA. The CDR3 DNA sequence: TGTGCCAGCAGCCAAGGTGCCGACAGTTGGAATCAGCCCCAGCATTTT. Encoded protein: CASSQGADSWNQPQHF.

The chain couples TRBV6-6 to TRBJ2-7; D may be TRBD1 (5 bases). CDR3 length: 15 amino acids. The germline CDR1 and CDR2 sequences are MNHNY and SVGAGI (reference sequence). Trimming removed 0 bases from V and 7 bases from J, with 16 bases in between. CDR3 nucleotide sequence: TGTGCCAGCAGTTACTCGCCGGTACAGGAGTGGGAGCAGTACTTC. Protein: CASSYSPVQEWEQYF.